These 10 T cell receptor beta chains share one sample of origin, sequenced in a study of graft-versus-host responses after intestinal transplantation. TCRdb keeps only in-frame clones here, not all; method: immunoSEQ multiplex PCR. The table records approximately 100,000 clones, more than 75% of them present only once. The antigens these receptors bind are not known. The material was unstimulated CD4+ T cells sorted from spleen or lymph node cells, obtained before intestinal transplant. The receptors derive from a human donor who received an intestinal transplant.

The chain has TRBV7-3 and TRBJ1-6; D is uncertain. V dropped 1 base and J dropped 0 bases, with 4 bases sitting between them. CDR3 size: 15 residues. Looked up from germline, CDR1 is SGHTA and CDR2 is FQGTGA. CDR3 residues: CASSLRGSYNSPLHF. For the CDR3, the DNA is TGTGCCAGCAGCTTAAGGGGCTCCTATAATTCACCCCTCCACTTT.

The CDR3 nucleotides read TGTGCCAGCAGCTTACGGCAGGGTGGCTACGAGCAGTACTTC. Its protein product is CASSLRQGGYEQYF. The chain combines TRBV7-9 with TRBJ2-7; D perhaps matches TRBD1 (5 bases). The length of the CDR3 is 14 residues. CDR1 is SEHNR, CDR2 FQNEAQ, per germline (reference sequence). The V end lost 2 bases, the J end lost 3 bases, and 11 bases lay between the germline ends.

This clone was seen only once. CDR3 protein: CASSPLGGLPSYNEQFF. In nucleotides, the CDR3 is TGTGCCAGCAGTCCTCTGGGAGGACTACCTAGCTACAATGAGCAGTTCTTC. The rearrangement links TRBV11-2 to TRBJ2-1; D might be TRBD2 (6 bases). Germline CDR1 reads SGHAT; CDR2 reads FQNNGV. The CDR3 has 17 amino acids. Trimming cost V 6 bases and J 3 bases, with 21 bases left between them.

This rearrangement joins TRBV27 to TRBJ2-7; 7 positions match TRBD1. The germline CDR1 and CDR2 sequences are MNHEY and SMNVEV (reference sequence). V dropped 5 bases and J dropped 2; count of bases not matched to a gene: 3. There are 13 residues in the CDR3. The CDR3: CASSPGQPYEQYF. The CDR3 DNA is TGTGCCAGCAGTCCGGGACAGCCCTACGAGCAGTACTTC.

This sequence joins TRBV30 and TRBJ2-5; maybe TRBD1 (5 bases). This CDR3 contains 13 residues. Trimming shortened V by 2 bases and J by 4 bases, and 11 bases separated the two germline ends. Germline loops: CDR1 GTSNPN, CDR2 SVGIG (reference sequence). CDR3 protein: CAWSLAGSETQYF. CDR3 sequence (DNA): TGTGCCTGGAGTCTGGCAGGGTCAGAGACCCAGTACTTC.

The chain couples TRBV18 to TRBJ2-5; 7 positions agree with TRBD1. The J call is uncertain, as TRBJ2-7 better fits the DNA end. There are 13 residues in the CDR3. Per germline, CDR1 KGHSH and CDR2 LQKENI. CDR3 amino acids: CASSNRDSYEQYF. The CDR3 DNA follows: TGTGCCAGCTCAAACAGGGACAGCTACGAGCAGTACTTC.

The chain carries TRBV20-1 and TRBJ2-7; D remains unclear. This CDR3 region has 11 residues. Germline CDR1 and CDR2: DFQATT and SNEGSKA (reference sequence). Trimming stripped 6 bases from V and 6 bases from J, with 12 bases between. The CDR3 DNA reads TGCAGTGCCACCTTCCTGGGCGAGCAGTACTTC. Its protein product is CSATFLGEQYF.

This CDR3 is CASQARNYNEQFF. In DNA, the CDR3 is TGTGCCAGCCAAGCGAGGAACTACAATGAGCAGTTCTTC. The gene calls are TRBV19 and TRBJ2-1; D is ambiguous. There are 13 residues in the CDR3. The V end lost 9 bases, the J end lost 3 bases, and 12 bases lay between the germline ends. Germline V CDR1 and CDR2: LNHDA, SQIVND (reference sequence).

The V call is TRBV7-3, the J call TRBJ2-7; TRBD2 aligns across 8 bases. This CDR3 comprises 18 residues. CDR1 is SGHTA, CDR2 FQGTGA, per germline. Trimming cost V 5 bases and J 2 bases; bases outside gene matches: 17. The CDR3 nucleotides read TGTGCCAGCAGCGAGAATCAATTGTATTTCGGGGGGGCCTACGAGCAGTACTTC. Encoded protein: CASSENQLYFGGAYEQYF.

This clone was seen once. The chain employs TRBV6-6 and TRBJ2-7; 8 bases match TRBD1. V was clipped by 4 bases and J by 6 bases; unmatched bases: 8. CDR1 MNHNY and CDR2 SVGAGI come from the germline V gene (reference sequence). The CDR3 has 14 residues. The CDR3 coding sequence is TGTGCCAGCAGTTCCGCGACAGGGGTTGCCGAGCAGTACTTC. It translates to CASSSATGVAEQYF.